This entry is about one TCR beta chain. The antigen it binds to is not known. No much larger clonotype is one base removed from it; base qualities were not supplied. Library prep was done by PCR. At the Johns Hopkins FTIC core, DNA from the cultured CD4+ T cells underwent TCR sequencing with the Oncomine TCR Beta short-read assay. Genomic DNA was extracted from the cultured CD4+ T cells with the QIAamp micro DNA kit. Oncomine TCR Beta libraries from cultured CD4+ T cells were pooled with unique dual indexes and sequenced on an Illumina iSeq 100. Under the source paper's analysis protocol: Non-productive sequences were removed, and CDR3s that did not start with C, did not end with F or W, or were shorter than 7 amino acids were discarded. Antigen-specific clonotypes were identified with the MANAFEST web application by comparing peptide-stimulated wells with reference and other culture wells. To be called positive, a clone needed an FDR below 0.05, an odds ratio above 5, and a productive frequency above 0.1% in at least two of three replicate wells. Cross-reactive clonotypes were defined as significantly expanded in both SARS-CoV-2 spike wells and at least one common cold coronavirus spike condition. CDR3 homology was assessed with Levenshtein distances (stringdist) and unrooted phylogenetic trees (ape) in R version 3.6.1. TCRdb reworked the public reads: Q25 trimming with fastp, MiXCR clone assembly, productive beta chains retained. Here each entry gathers all rows of one CDR3 protein and keeps the most common genes and DNA. The V and J calls and clone size are TCRdb's, not the authors'. This sample is represented by around 5,000 distinct CDR3 sequences; approximately 39% of them were singletons. The ten biggest clones cover 35% to 50% of the sample.

The data belong to a study of vaccination and CD4 T cells after COVID-19 (dated by TCRdb to about 2022). Study-level background: The convalescent cohort comprised six males and four females, including two Hispanic individuals, seven Caucasians, two Asians and one multiracial person. The spike-specific CD4+ TCR repertoire was compared before and after mRNA vaccination in over nine COVID-19 convalescent patients and a few infection-naive healthy vaccine recipients. Post-vaccine blood samples were collected a median of approximately 68 days after the second vaccine dose, ranging from about 12 to 250 days. Post-COVID blood samples from convalescent patients were collected a median of roughly 100 days after diagnosis, with a range of roughly 30 to 170 days. Each participant got two doses of either the Pfizer-BioNTech BNT162b2 vaccine (n=8) or the Moderna mRNA-1273 vaccine (n=2). Culture stimuli were overlapping spike peptide pools from SARS-CoV-2 and from the common cold coronaviruses HCoV-NL63, HCoV-OC43 and HCoV-229E. At the TCR clonotype level, an earlier paper using these donors assessed memory CD4+ T cell crossreactivity between SARS-CoV-2 and common cold coronavirus spike proteins. As controls, cultures received a CEFX viral epitope pool (the positive control), an HIV-1 Nef peptide pool (the negative control), or no peptide at all.

The intended sense of this specimen's treatment or condition label: roughly nine-day PBMC culture with coronavirus spike peptide pools or control peptides (ViraFEST assay). CD4+ T cells from unexposed donors were collected before the COVID-19 pandemic (2011-2018). The ViraFEST assay, used in the study, expanded antigen-specific T cells with peptide pools and then identified the expanded clonotypes through TCR sequencing. PBMCs were cultured at approximately 2 million per well in IMDM supplemented with 5% human AB serum and about 10 IU/ml IL-2, with about 10 ug/ml peptide pools added. On days 3 and 7, half of the culture medium was replaced with fresh IL-2-containing medium. CD4+ T cells were isolated after roughly 9 days of culture through negative selection using the EasySep CD4+ T cell isolation kit. As far as cell numbers permitted, CD4+ T cells from unexposed donors were tested for reactivity against SARS-CoV-2 S and N as well as four spike pools from common cold coronaviruses. Ficoll-Paque Plus gradient centrifugation was used to isolate PBMCs from whole blood, and the isolated PBMCs were then either used fresh or cryopreserved at -140C. Culture conditions were generally each tested in triplicate wells. Leukapheresis product for the unexposed donors was bought commercially.

The research as a whole found: The number of convalescent patients in the study was relatively small, and the study did not examine early timepoints following natural infection. Of the vaccine-specific clones found in convalescent patients, nearly all (304 of 307) were mono-reactive for SARS-CoV-2 spike instead of being cross-reactive with common cold coronaviruses. In convalescent patients, a median about 90% of post-vaccine SARS-CoV-2-reactive clones were detected only after vaccination, and vaccine-specific priming was suggested by this finding. The median count of SARS-CoV-2-reactive clonotypes went up from approximately 22 after infection to a few dozen after vaccination, although the change was not significant.

Between the V and J ends, shortened by 4 bases and 1 base respectively, the junction contains 18 bases. The germline V gene (reference sequence) provides CDR1 DFQATT and CDR2 SNEGSKA. The CDR3 has 16 amino acids, counting the end cysteine and phenylalanine. The read is trimmed to its CDR3 DNA, 48 bases read in frame from base 1. The V and J segments used are TRBV20-1 and TRBJ2-3; there is no confident call for the D gene. The sequence was collected from a human donor in good health. The sequenced sample consisted of CD4+ T cells from blood, cultured in vitro. The DNA sequence reads TGCAGTGCTATACCCCGGCTAGAGGTGGGCACAGATACGCAGTATTTT. Translated, it reads CSAIPRLEVGTDTQYF.